A single T cell receptor (beta chain) is shown here with its context. Its antigen is undetermined. Germline V gene lookup returns CDR1 SQVTM and CDR2 ANQGSEA. V was pared by 7 bases and J by 3 bases, with 16 bases between. The CDR3 is 13 residues long. These data come from a study of shared clonotypes between healthy human individuals. On the study more broadly: Per donor, CD8 memory used one plate, CD8 naive used two, CD4 memory used three and CD4 naive used three.

Using immunoSEQ multiplex PCR, the repertoire was profiled, and TCRdb retains in-frame clones only, with some absent. The top ten clones hold approximately 2% of a sample with about 710,000 clones, around 77% of them seen once. Whole-study results and caveats: With a handful of donors compared, around 4.7% of naive CD4 clonotypes were shared.

This chain joins TRBV29-1 and TRBJ2-7; maybe TRBD1 (7 bases). The specimen sequenced was memory CD4+ T cells sorted from blood. The subset: CD45RA-negative fraction. The clonotype was recovered from a woman younger than 45 in good health. In DNA form, the CDR3 reads TGCAGCGGTGGGGGCAGGGGGGACTACGAGCAGTACTTC. Translating gives CSGGGRGDYEQYF.